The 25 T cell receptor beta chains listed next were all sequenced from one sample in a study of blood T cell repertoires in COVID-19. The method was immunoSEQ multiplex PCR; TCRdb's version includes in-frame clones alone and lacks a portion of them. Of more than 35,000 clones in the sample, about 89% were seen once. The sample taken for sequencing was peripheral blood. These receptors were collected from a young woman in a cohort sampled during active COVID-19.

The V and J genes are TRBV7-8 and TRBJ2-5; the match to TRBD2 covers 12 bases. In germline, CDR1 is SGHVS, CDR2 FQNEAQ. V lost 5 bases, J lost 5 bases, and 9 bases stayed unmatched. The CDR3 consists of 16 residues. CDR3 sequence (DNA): TGTGCCAGCAGCGCAACCGGACTAGCGGGGCGGGAGACCCAGTACTTC. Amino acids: CASSATGLAGRETQYF.

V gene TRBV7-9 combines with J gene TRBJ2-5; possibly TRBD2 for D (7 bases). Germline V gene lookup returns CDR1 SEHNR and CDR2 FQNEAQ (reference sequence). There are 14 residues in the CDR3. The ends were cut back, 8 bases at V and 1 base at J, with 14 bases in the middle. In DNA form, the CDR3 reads TGTGCCAGCGACGCGGGGGCAGGCCAAGAGACCCAGTACTTC. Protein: CASDAGAGQETQYF.

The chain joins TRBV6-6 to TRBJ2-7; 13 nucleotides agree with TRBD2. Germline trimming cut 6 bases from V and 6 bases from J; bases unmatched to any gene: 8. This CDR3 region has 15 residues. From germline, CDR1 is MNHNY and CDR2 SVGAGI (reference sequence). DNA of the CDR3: TGTGCCAGCAGCCCCACTAGCGGGAGGGCCCTCGAGCAGTACTTC. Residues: CASSPTSGRALEQYF.

The CDR3 nucleotides are TGTGCCAGTAGTCCATACTCCGGGACTAGCGGGAGTGGTAGCGAGCAGTACTTC. It specifies CASSPYSGTSGSGSEQYF. The chain combines TRBV19 with TRBJ2-7; 14 nucleotides match TRBD2. Germline assignment: CDR1 LNHDA and CDR2 SQIVND (reference sequence). The CDR3 totals 18 residues. The V gene end was trimmed by 5 bases and the J gene end by 6 bases; junction bases not matched to a gene: 15.

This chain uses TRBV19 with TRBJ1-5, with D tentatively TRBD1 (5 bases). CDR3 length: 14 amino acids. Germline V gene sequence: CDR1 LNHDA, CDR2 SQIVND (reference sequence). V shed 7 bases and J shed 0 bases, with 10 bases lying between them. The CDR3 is CASTGDLSNQPQHF. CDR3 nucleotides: TGTGCCAGTACGGGGGACCTTAGCAATCAGCCCCAGCATTTT.

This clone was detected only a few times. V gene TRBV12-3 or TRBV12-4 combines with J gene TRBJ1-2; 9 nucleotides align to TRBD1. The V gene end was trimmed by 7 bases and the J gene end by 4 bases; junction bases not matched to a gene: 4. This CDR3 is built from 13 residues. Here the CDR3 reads CASNPTGGYGYTF. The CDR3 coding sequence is TGTGCCAGCAACCCGACAGGGGGCTATGGCTACACCTTC.

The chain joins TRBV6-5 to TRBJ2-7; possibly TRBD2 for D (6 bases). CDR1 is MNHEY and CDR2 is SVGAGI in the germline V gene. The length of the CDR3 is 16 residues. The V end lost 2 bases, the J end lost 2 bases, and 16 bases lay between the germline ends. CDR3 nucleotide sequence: TGTGCCAGCAGTTACCGGGTCCGGCGGGGTGCCTACGAGCAGTACTTC. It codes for CASSYRVRRGAYEQYF.

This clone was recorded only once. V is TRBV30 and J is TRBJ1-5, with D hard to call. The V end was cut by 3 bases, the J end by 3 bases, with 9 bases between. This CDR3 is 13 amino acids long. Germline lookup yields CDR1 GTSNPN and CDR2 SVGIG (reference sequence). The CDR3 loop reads CAWSGGDNQPQHF. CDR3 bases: TGTGCCTGGAGCGGAGGAGACAATCAGCCCCAGCATTTT.

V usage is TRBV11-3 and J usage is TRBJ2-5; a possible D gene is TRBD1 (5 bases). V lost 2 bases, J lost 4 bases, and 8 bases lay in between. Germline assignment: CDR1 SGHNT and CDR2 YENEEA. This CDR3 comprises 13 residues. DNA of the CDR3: TGTGCCAGCAGCTTACAGGGTAGAGAGACCCAGTACTTC. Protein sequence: CASSLQGRETQYF. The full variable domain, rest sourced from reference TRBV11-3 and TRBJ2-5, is EAGVVQSPRYKIIEKKQPVAFWCNPISGHNTLYWYLQNLGQGPELLIRYENEEAVDDSQLPKDRFSAERLKGVDSTLKIQPAELGDSAVYLCASSLQGRETQYFGPGTRLLVL.

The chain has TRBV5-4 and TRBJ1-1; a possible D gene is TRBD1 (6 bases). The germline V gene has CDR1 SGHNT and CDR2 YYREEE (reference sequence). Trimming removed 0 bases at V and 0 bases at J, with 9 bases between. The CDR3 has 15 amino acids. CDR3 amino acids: CASSLATGMNTEAFF. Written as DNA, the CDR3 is TGTGCCAGCAGCTTGGCCACAGGGATGAACACTGAAGCTTTCTTT.

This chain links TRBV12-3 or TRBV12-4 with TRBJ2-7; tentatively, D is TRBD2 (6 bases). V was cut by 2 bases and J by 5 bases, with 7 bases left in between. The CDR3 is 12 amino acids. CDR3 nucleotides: TGTGCCAGCAGTTTAACGGGGGACGAGCAGTACTTC. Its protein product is CASSLTGDEQYF.

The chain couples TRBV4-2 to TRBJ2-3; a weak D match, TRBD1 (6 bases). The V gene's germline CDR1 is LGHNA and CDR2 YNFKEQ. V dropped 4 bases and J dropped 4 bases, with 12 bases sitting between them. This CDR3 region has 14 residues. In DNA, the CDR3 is TGTGCCAGCAGCCCGAGGGCAGGGGCAGATACGCAGTATTTT. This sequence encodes CASSPRAGADTQYF.

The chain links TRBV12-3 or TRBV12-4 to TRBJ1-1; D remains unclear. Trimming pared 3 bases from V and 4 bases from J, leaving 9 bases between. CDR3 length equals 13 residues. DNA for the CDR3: TGTGCCAGCAGTTTGGGCCGCCGCACTGAAGCTTTCTTT. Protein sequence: CASSLGRRTEAFF.

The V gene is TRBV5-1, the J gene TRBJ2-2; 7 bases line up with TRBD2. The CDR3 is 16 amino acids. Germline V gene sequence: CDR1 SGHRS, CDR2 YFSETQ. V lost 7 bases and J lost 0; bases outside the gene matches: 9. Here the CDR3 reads CASRPWAGANTGELFF. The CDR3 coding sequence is TGCGCCAGCCGACCTTGGGCGGGAGCGAACACCGGGGAGCTGTTTTTT.

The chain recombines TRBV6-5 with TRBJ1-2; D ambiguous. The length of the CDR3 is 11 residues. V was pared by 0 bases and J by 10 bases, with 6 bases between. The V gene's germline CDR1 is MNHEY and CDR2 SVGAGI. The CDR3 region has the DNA TGTGCCAGCAGTTACTCGGGCTCCTACACCTTC. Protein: CASSYSGSYTF.

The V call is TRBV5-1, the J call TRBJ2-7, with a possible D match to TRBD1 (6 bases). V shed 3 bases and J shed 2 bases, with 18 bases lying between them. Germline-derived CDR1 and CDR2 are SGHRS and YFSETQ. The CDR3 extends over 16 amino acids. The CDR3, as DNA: TGCGCCAGCAGCTCCCAGCCTGGGACATTAGCCTACGAGCAGTACTTC. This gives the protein CASSSQPGTLAYEQYF.

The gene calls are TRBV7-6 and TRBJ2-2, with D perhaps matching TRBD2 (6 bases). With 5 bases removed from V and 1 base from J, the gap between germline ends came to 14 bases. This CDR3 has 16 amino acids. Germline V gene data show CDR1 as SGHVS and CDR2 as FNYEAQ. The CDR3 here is CASSLPAGLNTGELFF. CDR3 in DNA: TGTGCCAGCAGCCTACCCGCGGGGTTGAACACCGGGGAGCTGTTTTTT.

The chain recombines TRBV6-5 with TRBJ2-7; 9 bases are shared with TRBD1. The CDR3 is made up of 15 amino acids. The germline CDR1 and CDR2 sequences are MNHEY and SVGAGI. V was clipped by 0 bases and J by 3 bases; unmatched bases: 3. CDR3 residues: CASSYSWGQGYEQYF. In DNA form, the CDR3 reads TGTGCCAGCAGTTACTCGTGGGGACAGGGCTACGAGCAGTACTTC.

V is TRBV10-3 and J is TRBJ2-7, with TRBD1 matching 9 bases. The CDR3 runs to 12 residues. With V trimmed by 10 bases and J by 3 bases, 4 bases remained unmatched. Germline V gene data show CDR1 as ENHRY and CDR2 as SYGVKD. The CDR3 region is CATWDRDYEQYF. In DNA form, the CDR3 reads TGTGCCACCTGGGACAGGGACTACGAGCAGTACTTC.

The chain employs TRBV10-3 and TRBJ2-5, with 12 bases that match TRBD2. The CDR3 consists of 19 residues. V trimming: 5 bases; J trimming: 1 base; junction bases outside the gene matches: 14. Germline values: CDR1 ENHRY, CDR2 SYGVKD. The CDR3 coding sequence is TGTGCCATCAGTCCCACAACTCCCTCTAGCGGGAGGGGCCAAGAGACCCAGTACTTC. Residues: CAISPTTPSSGRGQETQYF.

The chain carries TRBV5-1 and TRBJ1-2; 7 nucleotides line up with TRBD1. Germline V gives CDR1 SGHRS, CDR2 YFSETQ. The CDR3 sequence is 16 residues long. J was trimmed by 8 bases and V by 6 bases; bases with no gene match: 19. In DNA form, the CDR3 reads TGCGCCAGCAAGTTGAGGCCCACTCATACAGGGGAAGGCTACACCTTC. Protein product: CASKLRPTHTGEGYTF.

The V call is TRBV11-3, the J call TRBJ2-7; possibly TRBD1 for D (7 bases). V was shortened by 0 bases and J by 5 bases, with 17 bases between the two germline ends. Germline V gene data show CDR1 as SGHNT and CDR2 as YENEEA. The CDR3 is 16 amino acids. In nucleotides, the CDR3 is TGTGCCAGCAGCTTAGAGCGGGACAGATCCTTTGACGAGCAGTACTTC. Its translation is CASSLERDRSFDEQYF.

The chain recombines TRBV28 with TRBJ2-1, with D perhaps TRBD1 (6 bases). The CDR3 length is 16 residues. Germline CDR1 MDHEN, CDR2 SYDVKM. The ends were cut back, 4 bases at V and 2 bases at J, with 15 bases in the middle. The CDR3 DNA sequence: TGTGCCAGCAGTTCTGGGACAACCTTTCCCTACAATGAGCAGTTCTTC. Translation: CASSSGTTFPYNEQFF.

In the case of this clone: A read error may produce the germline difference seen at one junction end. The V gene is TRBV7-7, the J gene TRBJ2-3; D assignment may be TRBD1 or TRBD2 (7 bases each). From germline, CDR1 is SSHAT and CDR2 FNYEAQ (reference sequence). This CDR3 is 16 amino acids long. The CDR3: CASSLAGGLYTDTQYF. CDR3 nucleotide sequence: TGTGCTAGCAGCTTAGCAGGGGGACTATACACAGATACGCAGTATTTT.

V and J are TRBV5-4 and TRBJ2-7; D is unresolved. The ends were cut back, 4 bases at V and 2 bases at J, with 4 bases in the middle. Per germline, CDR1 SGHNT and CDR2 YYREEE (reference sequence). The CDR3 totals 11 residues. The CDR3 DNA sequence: TGTGCCAGCAGCGGCCCCTACGAGCAGTACTTC. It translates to CASSGPYEQYF.